Below, 10 T cell receptor beta chains from the same sample are listed, as sequenced in a study of T cell changes during pregnancy in multiple sclerosis. The data were produced by immunoSEQ multiplex PCR, yet TCRdb's version contains in-frame clones alone and is incomplete. Of about 130,000 clones detected, about 96% appear once; the ten largest clones hold about 0.45%. The sequencing here drew on peripheral blood, taken after pregnancy. These receptors were collected from a female donor with multiple sclerosis, enrolled in a pregnancy study.

This clone has just one count. The V call is TRBV6-6, the J call TRBJ2-6, with D unclear. Trimming removed 8 bases at V and 4 bases at J, with 3 bases between. From germline, CDR1 is MNHNY and CDR2 SVGAGI (reference sequence). The CDR3 contains 11 residues. CDR3 loop: CASSGANVLTF. The CDR3 bases are TGTGCCAGCTCGGGGGCCAACGTCCTGACTTTC.

The J gene is TRBJ2-1, the V gene TRBV19, with D possibly TRBD2 on 6 matching bases. Per germline, CDR1 LNHDA and CDR2 SQIVND (reference sequence). The CDR3 is 15 amino acids. Trimming left V 4 bases short and J 7 bases short, with 17 bases between. The CDR3 reads CASSTIGSGENEQFF. The DNA for the CDR3 is TGTGCCAGTAGTACGATCGGCTCGGGAGAAAATGAGCAGTTCTTC.

The rearrangement uses TRBV11-2 and TRBJ1-1; no clear D gene. CDR1 SGHAT and CDR2 FQNNGV come from the germline V gene. Trimming removed 6 bases from V and 4 bases from J, with 9 bases in between. The length of the CDR3 is 12 residues. The CDR3 DNA sequence: TGTGCCAGCAGACGGGTGAGCACTGAAGCTTTCTTT. Protein sequence: CASRRVSTEAFF.

The chain employs TRBV7-2 and TRBJ2-1; D is uncertain. The CDR3 is 16 residues long. Germline lookup yields CDR1 SGHTA and CDR2 FQGNSA. Trimming removed 0 bases at V and 0 bases at J, with 9 bases between. The CDR3 coding sequence is TGTGCCAGCAGCTTAGCGACGGCTAGCTCCTACAATGAGCAGTTCTTC. It yields the protein CASSLATASSYNEQFF. Complete variable domain (other parts from reference TRBV7-2 and TRBJ2-1): GAGVSQSPSNKVTEKGKDVELRCDPISGHTALYWYRQSLGQGLEFLIYFQGNSAPDKSGLPSDRFSAERTGGSVSTLTIQRTQQEDSAVYLCASSLATASSYNEQFFGPGTRLTVL.

The chain uses TRBV18 and TRBJ2-1, with 7 bases fitting TRBD2. CDR1 and CDR2 from the germline V gene are KGHSH and LQKENI. The trim removed 4 bases at V and 8 bases at J, leaving 17 bases unmatched. This CDR3 contains 17 residues. CDR3 nucleotide sequence: TGTGCCAGCTCACGTCTCCCGGCGGGGGACTTCTTACATGAGCAGTTCTTC. It specifies CASSRLPAGDFLHEQFF.

The chain has TRBV19 and TRBJ1-4, with a possible D match to TRBD1 (5 bases). The length of the CDR3 is 14 residues. Germline CDR1 and CDR2: LNHDA and SQIVND (reference sequence). Trimming stripped 3 bases from V and 6 bases from J, with 11 bases between. CDR3 sequence reads: CASSIWVGDEKLFF. The CDR3 bases are TGTGCCAGTAGTATCTGGGTAGGGGATGAAAAACTGTTTTTT.

This chain uses TRBV5-1 with TRBJ2-5; D might be TRBD2 (7 bases). This CDR3 is 15 amino acids long. The V end lost 4 bases, the J end lost 5 bases, and 18 bases lay between the germline ends. Germline V gene lookup returns CDR1 SGHRS and CDR2 YFSETQ. The chain's CDR3 is CASSPRGGARETQYF. CDR3 nucleotide sequence: TGCGCCAGCAGCCCCAGAGGGGGGGCTAGGGAGACCCAGTACTTC.

This clone came up once. The chain's CDR3 is CASSSTSGAAGTQYF. CDR3 DNA sequence: TGTGCCAGCAGCTCAACTAGCGGGGCCGCGGGGACCCAGTACTTC. The J gene is TRBJ2-5, the V gene TRBV5-5; TRBD2 matches at 10 bases. The CDR3 is made up of 15 amino acids. Per germline, CDR1 SGHKS and CDR2 YYEKEE (reference sequence). After removal of 3 bases from V and 7 bases from J, the junction contained 9 bases not matched to a gene.

V and J are TRBV19 and TRBJ2-6; D perhaps matches TRBD2 (7 bases). Looked up from germline, CDR1 is LNHDA and CDR2 is SQIVND (reference sequence). The CDR3 consists of 15 residues. Trimming pared 6 bases from V and 4 bases from J, leaving 13 bases between. The CDR3 protein is CASSKGGSGANVLTF. The CDR3 coding sequence is TGTGCCAGTAGCAAGGGGGGGTCCGGGGCCAACGTCCTGACTTTC.

The chain combines TRBV7-9 with TRBJ1-5, with D maybe TRBD1 (6 bases). V dropped 4 bases and J dropped 4 bases, with 14 bases sitting between them. Germline V lookup: CDR1 SEHNR, CDR2 FQNEAQ (reference sequence). The CDR3 is made up of 15 amino acids. The CDR3 nucleotides read TGTGCCAGCAGCTCCTCGCAGGGGTGGAATCAGCCCCAGCATTTT. Translation: CASSSSQGWNQPQHF.